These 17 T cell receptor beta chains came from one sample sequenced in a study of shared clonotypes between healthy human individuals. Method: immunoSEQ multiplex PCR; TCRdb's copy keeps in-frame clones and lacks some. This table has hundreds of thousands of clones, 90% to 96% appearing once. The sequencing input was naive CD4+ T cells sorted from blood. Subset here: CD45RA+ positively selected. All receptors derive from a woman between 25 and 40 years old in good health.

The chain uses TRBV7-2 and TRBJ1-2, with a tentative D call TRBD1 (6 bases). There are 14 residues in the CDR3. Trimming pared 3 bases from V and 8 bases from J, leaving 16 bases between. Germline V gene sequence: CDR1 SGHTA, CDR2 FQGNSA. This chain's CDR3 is CASSFAGTQTGYTF. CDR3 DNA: TGTGCCAGCAGCTTTGCCGGGACACAGACGGGCTACACCTTC.

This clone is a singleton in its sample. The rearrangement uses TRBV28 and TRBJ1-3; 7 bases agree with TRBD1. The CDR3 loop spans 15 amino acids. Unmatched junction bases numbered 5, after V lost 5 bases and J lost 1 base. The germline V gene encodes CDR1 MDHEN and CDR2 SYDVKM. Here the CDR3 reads CASSAGTASGNTIYF. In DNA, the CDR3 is TGTGCCAGCAGTGCCGGGACAGCGTCTGGAAACACCATATATTTT.

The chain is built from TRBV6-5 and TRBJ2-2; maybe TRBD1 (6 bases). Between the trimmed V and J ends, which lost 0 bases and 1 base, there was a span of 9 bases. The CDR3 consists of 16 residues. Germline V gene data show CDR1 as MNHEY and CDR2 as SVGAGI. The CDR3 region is CASSYSGTLNTGELFF. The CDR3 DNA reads TGTGCCAGCAGTTACTCCGGGACATTGAACACCGGGGAGCTGTTTTTT.

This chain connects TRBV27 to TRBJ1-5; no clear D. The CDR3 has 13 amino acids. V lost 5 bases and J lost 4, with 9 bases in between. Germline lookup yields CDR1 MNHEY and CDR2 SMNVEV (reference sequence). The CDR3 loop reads CASSLKSNQPQHF. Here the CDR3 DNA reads TGTGCCAGCAGTCTCAAGTCGAATCAGCCCCAGCATTTT.

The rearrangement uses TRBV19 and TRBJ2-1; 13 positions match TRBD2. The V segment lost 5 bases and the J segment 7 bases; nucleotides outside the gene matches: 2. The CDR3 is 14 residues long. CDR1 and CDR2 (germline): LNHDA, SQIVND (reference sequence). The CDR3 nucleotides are TGTGCCAGTAGTGCACTAGCGGGAGGGAATGAGCAGTTCTTC. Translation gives CASSALAGGNEQFF.

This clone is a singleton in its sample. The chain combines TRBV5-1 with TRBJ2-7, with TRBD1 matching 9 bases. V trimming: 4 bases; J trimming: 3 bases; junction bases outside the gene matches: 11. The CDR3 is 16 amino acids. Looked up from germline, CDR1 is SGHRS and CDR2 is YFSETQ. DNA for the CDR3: TGCGCCAGCAGCCGACTGGGGGACAGGGACTACTACGAGCAGTACTTC. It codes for CASSRLGDRDYYEQYF.

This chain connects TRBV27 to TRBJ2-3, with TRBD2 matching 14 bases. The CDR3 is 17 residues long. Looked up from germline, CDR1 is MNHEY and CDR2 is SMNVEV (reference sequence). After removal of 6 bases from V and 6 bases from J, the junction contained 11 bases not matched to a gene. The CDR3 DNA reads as TGTGCCAGCAGCCCCATTCGGACTAGCGGGAGGCTCGATACGCAGTATTTT. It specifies CASSPIRTSGRLDTQYF.

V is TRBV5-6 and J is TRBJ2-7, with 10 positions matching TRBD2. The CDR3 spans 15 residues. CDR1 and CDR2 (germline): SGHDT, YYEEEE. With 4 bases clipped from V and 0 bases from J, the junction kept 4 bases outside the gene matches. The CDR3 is CASSRTSGFSYEQYF. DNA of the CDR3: TGTGCCAGCAGCCGGACTAGCGGTTTCTCCTACGAGCAGTACTTC.

The CDR3 protein is CASSIRDRISPLHF. CDR3 in DNA: TGTGCCAGCAGTATCCGGGACAGGATATCACCCCTCCACTTT. This chain uses TRBV28 with TRBJ1-6; 8 nucleotides match TRBD1. V dropped 5 bases and J dropped 10; count of bases not matched to a gene: 7. The CDR3 sequence is 14 residues long. Looked up from germline, CDR1 is MDHEN and CDR2 is SYDVKM. The full variable domain, with the rest looked up from reference TRBV28 and TRBJ1-6, is DVKVTQSSRYLVKRTGEKVFLECVQDMDHENMFWYRQDPGLGLRLIYFSYDVKMKEKGDIPEGYSVSREKKERFSLILESASTNQTSMYLCASSIRDRISPLHFGNGTRLTVT.

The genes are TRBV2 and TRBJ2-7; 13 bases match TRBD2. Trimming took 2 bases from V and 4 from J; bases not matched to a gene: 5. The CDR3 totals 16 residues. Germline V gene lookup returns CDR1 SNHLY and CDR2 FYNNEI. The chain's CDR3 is CASSELLAGGSYEQYF. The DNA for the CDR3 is TGTGCCAGCAGTGAATTACTAGCGGGAGGGTCTTACGAGCAGTACTTC.

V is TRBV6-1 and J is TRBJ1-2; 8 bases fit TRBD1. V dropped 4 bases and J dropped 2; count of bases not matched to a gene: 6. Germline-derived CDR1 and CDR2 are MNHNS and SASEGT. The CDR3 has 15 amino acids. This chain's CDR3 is CASSVDREGNYGYTF. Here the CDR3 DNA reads TGTGCCAGCAGTGTGGACAGGGAAGGAAACTATGGCTACACCTTC.

CDR3 sequence reads: CASSIPGQDTQYF. The CDR3, as DNA: TGTGCCAGCAGTATACCAGGGCAAGATACGCAGTATTTT. The chain couples TRBV25-1 to TRBJ2-3; perhaps TRBD1 as D (5 bases). The CDR3 runs 13 residues. The germline CDR1 and CDR2 sequences are MGHDK and SYGVNS. The ends were cut back, 5 bases at V and 5 bases at J, with 11 bases in the middle.

In DNA form, the CDR3 reads TGCAGTGCTAGGTCCAGGGATACGCAGTATTTT. Translating it yields CSARSRDTQYF. The chain carries TRBV20-1 and TRBJ2-3; D gene uncertain. The CDR3 consists of 11 residues. Per germline, CDR1 DFQATT and CDR2 SNEGSKA (reference sequence). The V end lost 3 bases, the J end lost 6 bases, and 7 bases lay between the germline ends.

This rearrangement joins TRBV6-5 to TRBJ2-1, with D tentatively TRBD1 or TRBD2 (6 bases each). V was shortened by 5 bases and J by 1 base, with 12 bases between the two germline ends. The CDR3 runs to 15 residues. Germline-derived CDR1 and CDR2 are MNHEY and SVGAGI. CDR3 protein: CASSVTGRSYNEQFF. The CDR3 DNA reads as TGTGCCAGCAGTGTAACAGGGAGGTCCTACAATGAGCAGTTCTTC.

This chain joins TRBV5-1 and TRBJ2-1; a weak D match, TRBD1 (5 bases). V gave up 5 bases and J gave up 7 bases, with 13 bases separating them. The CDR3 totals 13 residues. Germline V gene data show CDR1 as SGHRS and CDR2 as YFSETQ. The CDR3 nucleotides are TGCGCCAGCAGAGTGATAGGGGTTAATGAGCAGTTCTTC. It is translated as CASRVIGVNEQFF.

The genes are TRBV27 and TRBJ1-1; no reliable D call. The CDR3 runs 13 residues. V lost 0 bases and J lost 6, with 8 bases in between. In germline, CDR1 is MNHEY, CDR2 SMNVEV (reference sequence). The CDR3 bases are TGTGCCAGCAGTTTATCGATAGGCCCTGAAGCTTTCTTT. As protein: CASSLSIGPEAFF.

The CDR3 is CASSLDGQAYEQYF. The CDR3 DNA reads TGTGCCAGCAGCTTAGACGGACAGGCCTACGAGCAGTACTTC. This rearrangement joins TRBV7-3 to TRBJ2-7; TRBD1 matches at 7 bases. Unmatched junction bases numbered 3, after V lost 2 bases and J lost 2 bases. Germline V CDR1 and CDR2: SGHTA, FQGTGA. The CDR3 extends over 14 amino acids.